This is a list of T cell receptor beta chains from one sample in a study of cytomegalovirus exposure and HLA in healthy donors. The repertoire was sequenced with immunoSEQ multiplex PCR; TCRdb's copy has only in-frame clones and lacks some. The table lists roughly 130,000 clones, 80% of them singletons. The sample was PBMCs. These receptors all come from a man aged 25 to 40 in good health and CMV-seronegative. The CDR3 runs from the conserved cysteine through the conserved F or W. Each record gives: V gene, D gene, clone size, J gene, CDR3 protein, CDR3 DNA. A D gene is named only where the DNA matches it firmly. The size entry is marked missing in some rows and otherwise reads once, few, many or a size class.

TRBV27	TRBD1	-	TRBJ1-1	CASSPKGTVYLNTEAFF	TGTGCCAGCAGCCCCAAAGGGACAGTTTACCTGAACACTGAAGCTTTCTTT
TRBV6-1	-	once	TRBJ1-2	CASSQQVGLNYGYTF	TGTGCCAGCAGCCAGCAGGTGGGGCTTAACTATGGCTACACCTTC
TRBV29-1	-	few	TRBJ2-2	CSALTGTGELFF	TGCAGCGCTTTGACAGGCACCGGGGAGCTGTTTTTT
TRBV5-1	TRBD2	-	TRBJ2-7	CASSFSGNRGSYEQYF	TGCGCCAGCAGCTTTAGCGGGAATCGAGGCTCCTACGAGCAGTACTTC
TRBV30	-	-	TRBJ2-2	CAWNQRRNTGELFF	TGTGCCTGGAATCAGCGGAGGAACACCGGGGAGCTGTTTTTT
TRBV29-1	TRBD2	-	TRBJ2-1	CSVEGSGKEHEQFF	TGCAGCGTTGAAGGTAGCGGGAAGGAGCATGAGCAGTTCTTC
TRBV14	TRBD2	-	TRBJ2-1	CASSTSGRDEQFF	TGTGCCAGCAGCACATCGGGGAGGGATGAGCAGTTCTTC
TRBV28	-	few	TRBJ2-1	CASSLPGVEYNEQFF	TGTGCCAGCAGTTTACCCGGGGTGGAATACAATGAGCAGTTCTTC
TRBV28	TRBD1	-	TRBJ1-1	CASRGQRGSEAFF	TGTGCCAGCAGGGGACAGAGGGGGTCTGAAGCTTTCTTT
TRBV5-1	TRBD1	-	TRBJ1-1	CASSLQGDSTEAFF	TGCGCCAGCAGCTTGCAGGGGGATAGCACTGAAGCTTTCTTT
TRBV21-1	-	-	TRBJ1-5	CASSKVTRLTNQPQHF	TGTGCCAGCAGCAAAGTGACGAGACTGACTAATCAGCCCCAGCATTTT
TRBV5-1	-	few	TRBJ1-5	CASSLTGSNQPQHF	TGCGCCAGCAGCTTGACGGGTTCCAATCAGCCCCAGCATTTT
TRBV7-8	-	once	TRBJ2-6	CASSLPLYRSGANVLTF	TGTGCCAGCAGCTTACCGCTCTACAGATCTGGGGCCAACGTCCTGACTTTC
TRBV19	TRBD2	-	TRBJ2-1	CASSIPTSGRVSSYNEQFF	TGTGCCAGTAGTATCCCGACTAGCGGGAGGGTCAGCTCCTACAATGAGCAGTTCTTC
TRBV28	TRBD2	-	TRBJ2-3	CASSLSKGLAGVSRPDTQYF	TGTGCCAGCAGTTTGTCCAAGGGACTAGCGGGAGTAAGCCGACCAGATACGCAGTATTTT
TRBV25-1	-	-	TRBJ2-6	CASSDPGTLGANVLTF	TGTGCCAGCAGTGATCCCGGGACACTTGGGGCCAACGTCCTGACTTTC
TRBV5-4	TRBD2	-	TRBJ2-7	CASSLQAGGAYEQYF	TGTGCCAGCAGCTTACAAGCGGGAGGGGCCTACGAGCAGTACTTC
TRBV28	-	-	TRBJ1-5	CASRKDSATTYSNQPQHF	TGTGCCAGCAGAAAAGACTCGGCCACCACATATAGCAATCAGCCCCAGCATTTT
TRBV7-2	TRBD2	few	TRBJ2-2	CASSRTSGRVSTGELFF	TGTGCCAGCAGCCGGACTAGCGGGAGGGTTTCGACCGGGGAGCTGTTTTTT
TRBV4-3	TRBD2	-	TRBJ2-1	CASSQSGGRGAYNEQFF	TGCGCCAGCAGCCAAAGTGGGGGACGGGGGGCCTACAATGAGCAGTTCTTC
TRBV27	TRBD1	-	TRBJ2-1	CASSSGQGAYNEQFF	TGTGCCAGCAGTTCGGGACAGGGAGCCTACAATGAGCAGTTCTTC
TRBV11-2	-	-	TRBJ2-7	CASSPGYEQYF	TGTGCCAGCAGCCCCGGCTACGAGCAGTACTTC
TRBV27	-	-	TRBJ2-7	CASSLYDGTYEQYF	TGTGCCAGCAGTCTTTACGACGGGACCTACGAGCAGTACTTC
TRBV19	-	-	TRBJ1-1	CASSQGGTNTEAFF	TGTGCCAGTAGCCAGGGAGGGACAAACACTGAAGCTTTCTTT
TRBV9	-	once	TRBJ1-5	CASSVEGGNQPQHF	TGTGCCAGCAGCGTAGAAGGGGGCAATCAGCCCCAGCATTTT
TRBV27	TRBD2	-	TRBJ2-1	CASSLSVIGGALRNEQFF	TGTGCCAGCAGTTTATCAGTTATCGGGGGGGCGCTGAGGAATGAGCAGTTCTTC
TRBV6-1	TRBD2	-	TRBJ2-7	CASSPQRGGSYEQYF	TGTGCCAGCAGCCCTCAGCGGGGTGGCTCCTACGAGCAGTACTTC
TRBV28	TRBD1	-	TRBJ2-5	CASTPTGPQETQHF	TGTGCCAGCACCCCGACAGGGCCCCAAGAGACCCAGCACTTC
TRBV5-4	TRBD1	-	TRBJ1-1	CASSSLKDRAEAFF	TGTGCCAGCAGCTCCTTAAAGGACAGGGCTGAAGCTTTCTTT
TRBV6-6	-	-	TRBJ2-2	CASSYPQGANTGELFF	TGTGCCAGCAGTTACCCCCAGGGTGCGAACACCGGGGAGCTGTTTTTT
TRBV27	-	few	TRBJ1-5	CASSFVAGQPQHF	TGTGCCAGCAGTTTCGTCGCAGGTCAGCCCCAGCATTTT
TRBV7-2	-	-	TRBJ2-7	CASSLELGYEQYF	TGTGCCAGCAGCTTAGAGCTAGGCTACGAGCAGTACTTC
TRBV28	TRBD1	-	TRBJ2-1	CASSSWTGSGNEQFF	TGTGCCAGCAGTTCCTGGACAGGTTCGGGCAATGAGCAGTTCTTC
TRBV30	-	-	TRBJ1-2	CAWSVRSILNGGYTF	TGTGCCTGGAGTGTACGCTCAATCTTAAACGGTGGCTACACCTTC
TRBV5-1	TRBD1	-	TRBJ2-7	CASSPGQEYYEQYF	TGCGCCAGCAGTCCAGGACAGGAATACTACGAGCAGTACTTC
TRBV27	-	-	TRBJ2-3	CASSKATDTQYF	TGTGCCAGCAGTAAAGCCACAGATACGCAGTATTTT
TRBV9	TRBD1	-	TRBJ1-3	CASSVGQLSGNTIYF	TGTGCCAGCAGCGTGGGACAGCTCTCTGGAAACACCATATATTTT
TRBV11-1	TRBD1	-	TRBJ1-1	CASSSLARGTEAFF	TGTGCCAGCAGCTCCTTAGCCAGGGGGACTGAAGCTTTCTTT
TRBV19	TRBD1	-	TRBJ2-1	CASRSTTGVLYNEQFF	TGTGCCAGTAGGTCAACTACAGGGGTCCTCTACAATGAGCAGTTCTTC
TRBV7-9	-	-	TRBJ1-1	CSSSLAGGPTEAFF	TGTTCCAGCAGCTTAGCGGGGGGGCCCACTGAAGCTTTCTTT
TRBV5-1	TRBD2	-	TRBJ2-3	CASSGGTSGRANTDTQYF	TGCGCCAGCAGCGGGGGGACTAGCGGGAGGGCCAACACAGATACGCAGTATTTT
TRBV5-4	-	-	TRBJ2-3	CASSLEPGVPDTQYF	TGTGCCAGCAGCTTGGAACCGGGAGTCCCAGATACGCAGTATTTT
TRBV9	-	-	TRBJ2-7	CASSVGPGAYEQYF	TGTGCCAGCAGCGTCGGCCCGGGGGCCTACGAGCAGTACTTC
TRBV9	-	-	TRBJ2-7	CASSVFEGAGRGEQYF	TGTGCCAGCAGCGTATTTGAGGGCGCGGGTCGAGGCGAGCAGTACTTC
TRBV4-1	TRBD2	few	TRBJ2-4	CASSPTLLAGGLAKNIQYF	TGCGCCAGCAGCCCTACCTTACTAGCGGGAGGGTTAGCCAAAAACATTCAGTACTTC
TRBV5-4	TRBD1	-	TRBJ1-3	CASSLFTGGTGNTIYF	TGTGCCAGCAGCTTATTCACAGGGGGCACTGGAAACACCATATATTTT
TRBV9	TRBD2	-	TRBJ2-5	CASSADLAGLHF	TGTGCCAGCAGCGCGGACCTAGCGGGACTTCACTTC
TRBV2	-	-	TRBJ1-5	CASNEARGRGEQPQNF	TGTGCCAGCAATGAAGCCCGGGGACGGGGGGAGCAGCCCCAGAATTTT